This T cell receptor beta chain is drawn from a study of beta chain features in type 1 diabetes (dated by TCRdb to 2017 to 2018). Broadly, across the study: Mean age, gender distribution, total cell number and subset yield did not differ between patients and healthy donors. A total of roughly 99,000,000 sorted cells were examined across all samples, and the number of cells per subset was strongly correlated with RNA yield. The study compared the TCRB repertoires of sorted circulating CD4+ T cell subsets in recently diagnosed type 1 diabetes patients with those in matched healthy donors. Naive and central memory subsets were obtained from all 30 or so donors, but regulatory and stem cell-like memory subsets were isolated from only 8 patients and roughly 8 healthy donors. Broad study findings and their caveats: A moderate but significant shortening of TCRB CDR3 length was observed in type 1 diabetes patients in all four CD4+ subsets. At VDJ recombination sites, patients with type 1 diabetes made fewer insertions and deleted more nucleotides, a pattern implying thymic rearrangement abnormalities. Because cDNA was sequenced instead of genomic DNA, highly expressing activated cells could be over-represented, though the groups showed no difference in activation or CD3 levels. Naive, central memory and regulatory TCRB repertoires appeared to be more alike among patients than among healthy donors. Because the HLA sub-analyses included only small numbers of individuals, any influence of HLA type on TCRB rearrangement was left unresolved. Shorter templates might be favored by PCR, yet because patient and control samples were amplified and corrected together, any such skew would affect both groups equally.

This clone was seen just once. There is no known antigen for this receptor. No clone much larger than this one lies a single base away; base qualities are absent. A single peripheral blood draw of about 116 mL on average was collected from each donor into heparinised tubes. A BD FACSAria II was used to sort naive, central memory, regulatory and stem cell-like memory CD4+ T cells with a panel that included CD45RO, CCR7, CD25, CD127, CD95 and CD27. A purity above 95% was achieved for all sorted populations. PBMCs were isolated immediately by Lymphoprep density gradient centrifugation and stained directly without culture. So that batch effects would be minimized, each experiment stained and sorted samples in pairs, pairing one healthy donor with one patient. The High Capacity cDNA Reverse Transcription Kit was used to reverse transcribe all of the isolated RNA, meaning that expressed TCRB transcripts were what got sequenced. Survey-depth immunoSEQ sequencing was performed on stem cell-like memory T cell samples, with an average of roughly 930,000 total reads per sample. After sorted cells were lysed in RLT buffer, RNA was extracted with DNase-treated RNeasy Micro or Mini kits, with the choice depending on cell number. Each cell subset was processed separately to prevent cross-contamination, with patient and healthy donor samples processed together. TCRB sequences were amplified from cDNA with the immunoSEQ multiplex PCR, producing 87-bp fragments spanning the CDR3 region. Sequencing of the amplicons was performed on the Illumina HiSeq platform. The study's own analysis went as follows. Synthetic template baselines were used to correct PCR bias computationally, reads within Hamming distance 2 were collapsed together, and singletons that could not be merged were discarded. Reads were aligned against IMGT to assign V, D and J genes, CDR3 length and insertions or deletions at six rearrangement sites. Within each subset, clonotype counts were normalized to sorted cell number, after which true diversity and Gini coefficients were computed with the tcR R package. The overlap coefficient, calculated on TCRB nucleotide sequences, was used to quantify repertoire sharing. TCRdb's version of the immuneACCESS table is confined to in-frame rearrangements and falls short of the full clone set. An unresolved V gene accounts for under half of the shortfall where checked; the remainder is of unknown origin. V, J and clone size are those of that table, while D and trimming were read from the DNA. Here the sample has 40,000 to 60,000 clones; 60% to 70% occur a single time. The ten top clones hold 0.25% to 0.35% of the sample.

Measured from the cysteine to the phenylalanine, the CDR3 is 15 residues long. Only the CDR3 region is kept as DNA, spanning 45 bases read in frame from base 1. Relative to germline, V is 6 bases shorter and J is 6 bases shorter, with 21 bases between their ends. Sequences MDHEN (CDR1) and SYDVKM (CDR2) are obtained from the germline V gene. The sample comprised stem cell memory CD4+ T cells from blood. In light of the paper, this sample's cell subset or site label describes: stem cell-like memory CD4+ T cells. The clonotype was recovered from a woman in her 30s with type 1 diabetes. The chain is encoded by TRBV28 joined to TRBJ2-7; the best D guess is TRBD1, with 6 bases matching. CDR3 region: CASRPSLTGLFEQYF. The bases are TGTGCCAGCAGGCCCTCCTTGACAGGTCTCTTCGAGCAGTACTTC.